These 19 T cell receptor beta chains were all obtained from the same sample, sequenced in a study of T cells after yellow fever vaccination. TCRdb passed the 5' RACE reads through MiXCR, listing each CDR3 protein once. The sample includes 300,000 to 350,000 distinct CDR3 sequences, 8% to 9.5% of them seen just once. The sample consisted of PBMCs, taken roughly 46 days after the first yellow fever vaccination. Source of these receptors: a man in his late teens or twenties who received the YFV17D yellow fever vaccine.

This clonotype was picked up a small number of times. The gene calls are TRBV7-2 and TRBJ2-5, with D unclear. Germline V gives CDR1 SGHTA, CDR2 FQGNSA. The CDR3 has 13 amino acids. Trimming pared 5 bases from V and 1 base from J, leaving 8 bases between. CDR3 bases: TGTGCCAGCAGCCCTGTTGGCCAAGAGACCCAGTACTTC. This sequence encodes CASSPVGQETQYF.

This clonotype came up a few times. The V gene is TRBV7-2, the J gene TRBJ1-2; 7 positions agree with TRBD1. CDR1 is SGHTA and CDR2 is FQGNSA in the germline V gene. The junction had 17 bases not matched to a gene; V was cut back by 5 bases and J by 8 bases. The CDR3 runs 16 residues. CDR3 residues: CASSPRGGGERKGYTF. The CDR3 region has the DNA TGTGCCAGCAGCCCACGAGGGGGCGGAGAAAGAAAGGGCTACACCTTC. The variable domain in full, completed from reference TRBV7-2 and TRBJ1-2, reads GAGVSQSPSNKVTEKGKDVELRCDPISGHTALYWYRQSLGQGLEFLIYFQGNSAPDKSGLPSDRFSAERTGGSVSTLTIQRTQQEDSAVYLCASSPRGGGERKGYTFGSGTRLTVV.

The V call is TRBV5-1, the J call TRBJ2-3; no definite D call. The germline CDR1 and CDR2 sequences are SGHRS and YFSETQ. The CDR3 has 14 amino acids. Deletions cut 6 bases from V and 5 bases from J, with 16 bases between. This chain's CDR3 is CASNNGLGGDTQYF. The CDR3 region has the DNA TGCGCCAGCAACAATGGGCTCGGCGGAGATACGCAGTATTTT.

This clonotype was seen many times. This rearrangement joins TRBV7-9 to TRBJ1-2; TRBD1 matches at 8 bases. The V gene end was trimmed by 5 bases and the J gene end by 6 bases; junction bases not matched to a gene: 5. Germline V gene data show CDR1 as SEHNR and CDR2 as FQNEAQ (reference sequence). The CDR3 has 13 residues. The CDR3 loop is CASSLGQGNGYTF. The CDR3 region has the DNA TGTGCCAGCAGCCTCGGACAGGGCAATGGCTACACCTTC.

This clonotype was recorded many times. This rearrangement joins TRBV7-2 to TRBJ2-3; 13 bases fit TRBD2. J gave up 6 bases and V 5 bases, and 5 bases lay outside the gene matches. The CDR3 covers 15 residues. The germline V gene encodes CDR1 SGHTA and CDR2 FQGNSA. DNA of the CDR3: TGTGCCAGCAGCCCGGGACTAGCGGGGTCGGATACGCAGTATTTT. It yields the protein CASSPGLAGSDTQYF.

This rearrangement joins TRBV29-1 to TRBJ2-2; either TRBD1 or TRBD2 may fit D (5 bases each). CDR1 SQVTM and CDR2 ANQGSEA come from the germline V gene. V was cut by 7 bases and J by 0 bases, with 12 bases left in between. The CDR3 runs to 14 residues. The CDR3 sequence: CSATGGPNTGELFF. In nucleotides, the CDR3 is TGCAGCGCCACTGGGGGACCGAACACCGGGGAGCTGTTTTTT.

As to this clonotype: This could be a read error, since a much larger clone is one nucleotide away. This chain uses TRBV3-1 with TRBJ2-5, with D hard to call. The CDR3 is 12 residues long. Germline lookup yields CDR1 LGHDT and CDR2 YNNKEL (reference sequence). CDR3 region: CASNQVRETQYF. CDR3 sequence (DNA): TGTGCCAGCAACCAAGTCAGGGAGACCCAGTACTTC.

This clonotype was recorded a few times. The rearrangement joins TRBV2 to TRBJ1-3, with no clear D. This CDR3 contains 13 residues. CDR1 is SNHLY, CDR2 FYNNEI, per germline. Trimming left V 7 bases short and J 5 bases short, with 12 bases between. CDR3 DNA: TGTGCCAGCACCGAGGGAGTACGAAACACCATATATTTT. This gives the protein CASTEGVRNTIYF.

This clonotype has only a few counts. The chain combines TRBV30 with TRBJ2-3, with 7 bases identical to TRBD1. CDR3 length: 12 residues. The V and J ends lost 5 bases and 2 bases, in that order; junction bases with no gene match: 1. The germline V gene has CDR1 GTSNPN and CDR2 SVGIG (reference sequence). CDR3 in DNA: TGTGCCTGGGACAGGGTCACAGATACGCAGTATTTT. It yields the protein CAWDRVTDTQYF.

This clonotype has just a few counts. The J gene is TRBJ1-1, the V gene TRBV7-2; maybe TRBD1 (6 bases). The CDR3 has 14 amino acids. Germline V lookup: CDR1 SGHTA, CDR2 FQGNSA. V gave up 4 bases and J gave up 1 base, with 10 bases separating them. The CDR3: CASSSSGANTEAFF. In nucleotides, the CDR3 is TGTGCCAGCAGCTCTTCAGGGGCGAACACTGAAGCTTTCTTT.

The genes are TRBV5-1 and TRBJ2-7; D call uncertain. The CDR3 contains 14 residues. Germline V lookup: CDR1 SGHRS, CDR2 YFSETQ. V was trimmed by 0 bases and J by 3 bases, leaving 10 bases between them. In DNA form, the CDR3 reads TGCGCCAGCAGCTTGGGCGCCATCCTCTACGAGCAGTACTTC. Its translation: CASSLGAILYEQYF.

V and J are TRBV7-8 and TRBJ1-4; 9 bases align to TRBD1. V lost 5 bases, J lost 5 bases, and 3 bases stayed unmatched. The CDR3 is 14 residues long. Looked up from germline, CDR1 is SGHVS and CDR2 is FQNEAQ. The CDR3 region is CASSVGTGNEKLFF. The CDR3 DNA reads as TGTGCCAGCAGCGTCGGGACAGGGAATGAAAAACTGTTTTTT.

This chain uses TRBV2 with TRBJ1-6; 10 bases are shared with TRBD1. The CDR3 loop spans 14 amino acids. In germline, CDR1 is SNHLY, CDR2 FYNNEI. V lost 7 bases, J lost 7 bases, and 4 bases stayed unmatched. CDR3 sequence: CASKGQGTNSPLHF. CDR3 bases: TGTGCCAGCAAGGGACAGGGGACCAATTCACCCCTCCACTTT.

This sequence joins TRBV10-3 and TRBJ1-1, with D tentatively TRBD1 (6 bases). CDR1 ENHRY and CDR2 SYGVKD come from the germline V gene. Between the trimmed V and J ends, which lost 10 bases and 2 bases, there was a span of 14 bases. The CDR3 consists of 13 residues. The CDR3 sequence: CATFLDRNTEAFF. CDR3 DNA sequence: TGTGCCACCTTCCTGGACAGAAACACTGAAGCTTTCTTT.

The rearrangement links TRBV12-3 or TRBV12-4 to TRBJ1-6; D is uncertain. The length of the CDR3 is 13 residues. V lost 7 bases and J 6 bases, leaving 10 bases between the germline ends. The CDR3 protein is CASTAAANSPLHF. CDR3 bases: TGTGCCAGCACGGCGGCCGCTAATTCACCCCTCCACTTT.

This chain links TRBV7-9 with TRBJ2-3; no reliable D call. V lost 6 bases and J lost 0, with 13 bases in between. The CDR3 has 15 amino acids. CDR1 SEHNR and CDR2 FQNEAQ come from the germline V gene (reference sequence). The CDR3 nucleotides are TGTGCCAGCAGAGCCGAGGTGACTAGCACAGATACGCAGTATTTT. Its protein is CASRAEVTSTDTQYF.

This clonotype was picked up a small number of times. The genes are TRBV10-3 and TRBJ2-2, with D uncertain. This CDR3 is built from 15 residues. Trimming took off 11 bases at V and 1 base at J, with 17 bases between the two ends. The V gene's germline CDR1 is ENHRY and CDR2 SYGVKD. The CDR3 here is CAARPPTQNTGELFF. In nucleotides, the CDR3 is TGTGCCGCCCGGCCGCCGACGCAGAACACCGGGGAGCTGTTTTTT.

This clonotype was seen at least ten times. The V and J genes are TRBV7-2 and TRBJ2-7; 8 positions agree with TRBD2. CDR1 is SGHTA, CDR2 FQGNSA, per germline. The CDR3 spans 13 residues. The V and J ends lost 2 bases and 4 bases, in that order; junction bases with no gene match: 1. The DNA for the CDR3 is TGTGCCAGCAGCTTAAGCGGGGGTTACGAGCAGTACTTC. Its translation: CASSLSGGYEQYF.

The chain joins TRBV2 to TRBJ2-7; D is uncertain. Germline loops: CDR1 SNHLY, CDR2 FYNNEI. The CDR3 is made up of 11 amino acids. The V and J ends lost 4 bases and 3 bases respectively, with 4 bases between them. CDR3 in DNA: TGTGCCAGCAGTGTTTTCTACGAGCAGTACGTC. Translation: CASSVFYEQYV.